The 25 T cell receptor beta chains given below trace back to one sample, sequenced in a study of OX40 agonist ivuxolimab in advanced cancers. Sequencing was performed with immunoSEQ multiplex PCR; in TCRdb, only in-frame clones are kept and a portion is missing. Of over 50,000 clones in the sample, approximately 86% are singletons; the top ten hold roughly 0.6%. The source was CD4+ or CD8+ T cells sorted from blood, collected in a trial of the OX40 agonist ivuxolimab. These receptors originate from an adult with an advanced solid tumor such as melanoma, head and neck, liver or kidney cancer.

This chain uses TRBV19 with TRBJ2-1; perhaps TRBD2 as D (5 bases). This CDR3 contains 17 residues. CDR1 is LNHDA, CDR2 SQIVND, per germline (reference sequence). The V gene lost 1 base and the J gene lost 5 bases, with 18 bases spanning the gap. The CDR3 is CASSIGSSGRPNNEQFF. CDR3 sequence (DNA): TGTGCCAGTAGTATAGGGTCCAGCGGTAGGCCCAACAATGAGCAGTTCTTC.

The gene calls are TRBV27 and TRBJ2-2; no clear D gene. Germline CDR1 reads MNHEY; CDR2 reads SMNVEV (reference sequence). The CDR3 is 15 amino acids. V was clipped by 10 bases and J by 5 bases, with 20 bases between them. DNA of the CDR3: TGTGCCACTAAACCCGGTGGCTTTTCGACCGGGGAGCTGTTTTTT. It codes for CATKPGGFSTGELFF.

The CDR3 DNA follows: TGTGCCAGCAGTGCCGGGCCGGGCTCACCCCTCCACTTT. Translated: CASSAGPGSPLHF. The chain recombines TRBV6-6 with TRBJ1-6, with D hard to call. V dropped 5 bases and J dropped 10 bases, with 12 bases sitting between them. The length of the CDR3 is 13 residues. Germline V gene sequence: CDR1 MNHNY, CDR2 SVGAGI (reference sequence).

This sequence joins TRBV7-2 and TRBJ2-1; D call uncertain. Germline V lookup: CDR1 SGHTA, CDR2 FQGNSA. The CDR3 is 14 residues long. V lost 5 bases to trimming and J lost 2 bases, with 10 bases between them. This chain's CDR3 is CASSPDRAYNEQFF. The CDR3 DNA reads TGTGCCAGCAGCCCCGACCGAGCCTACAATGAGCAGTTCTTC.

This chain connects TRBV7-3 to TRBJ1-3; D is unclear. Trimming removed 5 bases from V and 0 bases from J, with 8 bases in between. The CDR3 consists of 14 residues. Germline V CDR1 and CDR2: SGHTA, FQGTGA. CDR3 sequence reads: CASSLQPSGNTIYF. The CDR3 nucleotides are TGTGCCAGCAGCCTACAGCCCTCTGGAAACACCATATATTTT.

This clone was counted once. V is TRBV21-1 and J is TRBJ2-7; the table's TRBD2 call for D was not verified on the DNA. TRBV21-1 corresponds to a pseudogene. This CDR3 spans 15 amino acids. For the CDR3, the DNA is TGTGCCAGACGGGGGGCCGGGGGGCTTTCCTACGAGCAGTACTTC. Its translation: CARRGAGGLSYEQYF.

V and J are TRBV7-2 and TRBJ2-2; perhaps TRBD2 as D (5 bases). The CDR3 consists of 18 residues. Germline values: CDR1 SGHTA, CDR2 FQGNSA. V dropped 4 bases and J dropped 0 bases, with 18 bases sitting between them. Here the CDR3 DNA reads TGTGCCAGCAGCTCGCGCCCTCTAGCTGCGTCGAACACCGGGGAGCTGTTTTTT. This translates into CASSSRPLAASNTGELFF. Complete variable domain (other parts from reference TRBV7-2 and TRBJ2-2): GAGVSQSPSNKVTEKGKDVELRCDPISGHTALYWYRQSLGQGLEFLIYFQGNSAPDKSGLPSDRFSAERTGGSVSTLTIQRTQQEDSAVYLCASSSRPLAASNTGELFFGEGSRLTVL.

The rearrangement joins TRBV4-1 to TRBJ2-7; the D is unclear. CDR1 MGHRA and CDR2 YSYEKL come from the germline V gene. Trimming cost V 1 base and J 12 bases, with 16 bases left between them. The CDR3 extends over 13 amino acids. CDR3 in DNA: TGCGCCAGCAGCCAAGTGGCAGAACGGCGGCGGTACTTC. Its protein product is CASSQVAERRRYF.

This CDR3 is CASSLARSGEQFF. The CDR3 nucleotides read TGTGCCAGCAGCTTAGCGCGCTCGGGTGAGCAGTTCTTC. The rearrangement joins TRBV7-8 to TRBJ2-1; D ambiguous. The CDR3 is made up of 13 amino acids. The V gene lost 0 bases and the J gene lost 9 bases, with 9 bases spanning the gap. Germline CDR1 and CDR2: SGHVS and FQNEAQ.

V is TRBV19 and J is TRBJ1-5; D ambiguous. This CDR3 region has 12 residues. The V end was cut by 7 bases, the J end by 5 bases, with 9 bases between. The germline gives CDR1 LNHDA, CDR2 SQIVND (reference sequence). DNA for the CDR3: TGTGCCAGTACCGACGGCGATCAGCCCCAGCATTTT. Translation: CASTDGDQPQHF.

This clone was counted a single time. This rearrangement joins TRBV7-8 to TRBJ1-5, with D possibly being TRBD1 (5 bases). This CDR3 comprises 16 residues. V was cut by 5 bases and J by 0 bases, with 14 bases left in between. CDR1 SGHVS and CDR2 FQNEAQ come from the germline V gene. This chain's CDR3 is CASSQDSPYSNQPQHF. The CDR3 DNA is TGTGCCAGCAGCCAAGACAGCCCCTATAGCAATCAGCCCCAGCATTTT.

This sequence joins TRBV10-2 and TRBJ2-7; TRBD2 matches at 7 bases. V shed 2 bases and J 7 bases; nucleotides not matched to a gene: 5. This CDR3 spans 13 amino acids. Per germline, CDR1 WSHSY and CDR2 SAAADI. CDR3 nucleotide sequence: TGCGCCAGCAGTGAGCGGGAGGAGAGGGAGCAGTACTTC. Amino acids: CASSEREEREQYF.

The chain combines TRBV29-1 with TRBJ2-5; D is possibly TRBD1 (6 bases). V lost 8 bases to trimming and J lost 2 bases, with 12 bases between them. CDR3 size: 12 residues. Germline V gene data show CDR1 as SQVTM and CDR2 as ANQGSEA. CDR3 sequence: CSTRTEQETQYF. In DNA form, the CDR3 reads TGCAGCACAAGGACAGAGCAAGAGACCCAGTACTTC.

The chain is built from TRBV5-1 and TRBJ2-7; the D is unclear. CDR1 and CDR2 (germline): SGHRS, YFSETQ. Trimming took 4 bases from V and 2 from J, leaving 10 bases between them. The CDR3 is made up of 13 amino acids. CDR3 region: CASSPNDPYEQYF. DNA for the CDR3: TGCGCCAGCAGCCCCAACGACCCCTACGAGCAGTACTTC.

The V call is TRBV4-2, the J call TRBJ2-1, with D perhaps being TRBD1 or TRBD2 (5 bases each). V was trimmed by 0 bases and J by 10 bases, leaving 10 bases between them. The CDR3 contains 13 residues. Germline CDR1 and CDR2: LGHNA and YNFKEQ. The DNA for the CDR3 is TGTGCCAGCAGCCAAGAGGCAGGGACCGAGCAGTTCTTC. The encoded protein is CASSQEAGTEQFF.

The CDR3 loop reads CASSEGQGLMNTEAFF. CDR3 in DNA: TGTGCCAGCAGCGAGGGACAGGGTCTAATGAACACTGAAGCTTTCTTT. The V call is TRBV9, the J call TRBJ1-1; TRBD1 matches at 9 bases. Germline values: CDR1 SGDLS, CDR2 YYNGEE. The CDR3 totals 16 residues. The V gene end was trimmed by 3 bases and the J gene end by 0 bases; junction bases not matched to a gene: 6.

The CDR3 sequence: CASSGDRQEENIQYF. The CDR3 DNA is TGCGCCAGCAGTGGGGACAGGCAGGAAGAAAACATTCAGTACTTC. The V and J genes are TRBV10-1 and TRBJ2-4; TRBD1 aligns across 8 bases. The CDR3 length is 15 residues. Germline lookup yields CDR1 WNHNN and CDR2 SYGVQD (reference sequence). After removal of 4 bases from V and 5 bases from J, the junction contained 7 bases not matched to a gene.

The rearrangement links TRBV6-1 to TRBJ2-2; TRBD1 matches at 7 bases. The germline CDR1 and CDR2 sequences are MNHNS and SASEGT. The junction had 10 bases not matched to a gene; V was cut back by 7 bases and J by 5 bases. The CDR3 is made up of 15 amino acids. CDR3 coding DNA: TGTGCCAGCAAGGACAGGATGGTGGGAACCGGGGAGCTGTTTTTT. Translated: CASKDRMVGTGELFF.

This sequence joins TRBV2 and TRBJ2-6; D call uncertain. The V and J ends lost 0 bases and 0 bases respectively, with 9 bases between them. The CDR3 sequence is 17 residues long. Germline lookup yields CDR1 SNHLY and CDR2 FYNNEI. CDR3 protein: CASSEALRSSGANVLTF. Written as DNA, the CDR3 is TGTGCCAGCAGTGAAGCGCTTCGTAGCTCTGGGGCCAACGTCCTGACTTTC. Filled out from reference TRBV2 and TRBJ2-6, the complete variable domain reads EPEVTQTPSHQVTQMGQEVILRCVPISNHLYFYWYRQILGQKVEFLVSFYNNEISEKSEIFDDQFSVERPDGSNFTLKIRSTKLEDSAMYFCASSEALRSSGANVLTFGAGSRLTVL.

The rearrangement uses TRBV5-1 and TRBJ2-3; unclear D gene. V was cut by 1 base and J by 1 base, with 10 bases left in between. Germline values: CDR1 SGHRS, CDR2 YFSETQ. This CDR3 contains 15 residues. The CDR3 region has the DNA TGCGCCAGCAGCTTGTCGGTAGCCCGCACAGATACGCAGTATTTT. Translating gives CASSLSVARTDTQYF.

This clone was seen a single time. The CDR3: CASSLGNSNPQYF. CDR3 nucleotides: TGCGCCAGCAGCTTGGGTAATAGTAATCCGCAGTATTTT. This chain joins TRBV5-1 and TRBJ2-3; D not certain. The germline V gene encodes CDR1 SGHRS and CDR2 YFSETQ. Trimming removed 0 bases from V and 10 bases from J, with 12 bases in between. The CDR3 has 13 amino acids.

The chain combines TRBV7-9 with TRBJ2-4; TRBD2 is a possible D gene (5 bases). Looked up from germline, CDR1 is SEHNR and CDR2 is FQNEAQ (reference sequence). The CDR3 is 13 amino acids. The germline V and J ends were trimmed by 0 bases and 11 bases, with 11 bases remaining between them. The CDR3 coding sequence is TGTGCCAGCAGCTTAGCCCTAATGGGAGTTCAGTACTTC. Translated: CASSLALMGVQYF.

This chain uses TRBV19 with TRBJ2-7; D perhaps matches TRBD1 (6 bases). Germline CDR1 and CDR2: LNHDA and SQIVND (reference sequence). This CDR3 contains 14 residues. With 2 bases removed from V and 7 bases from J, the gap between germline ends came to 15 bases. The CDR3 region has the DNA TGTGCCAGTAGTATAAATCCGGACAGATCGGAGCAGTACTTC. Amino acids: CASSINPDRSEQYF. The whole variable domain, filled in from reference TRBV19 and TRBJ2-7, reads DGGITQSPKYLFRKEGQNVTLSCEQNLNHDAMYWYRQDPGQGLRLIYYSQIVNDFQKGDIAEGYSVSREKKESFPLTVTSAQKNPTAFYLCASSINPDRSEQYFGPGTRLTVT.

The rearrangement uses TRBV25-1 and TRBJ2-5, with 12 positions matching TRBD2. J lost 7 bases, V lost 5 bases, and 14 bases had no gene match. This CDR3 has 17 amino acids. Looked up from germline, CDR1 is MGHDK and CDR2 is SYGVNS. The CDR3 nucleotides read TGTGCCAGCAGTTTCGGGGCCCTAGCGGGAGGGCCAGTGACCCAGTACTTC. It yields the protein CASSFGALAGGPVTQYF.

The chain carries TRBV11-2 and TRBJ1-6; TRBD1 matches at 7 bases. After removal of 2 bases from V and 6 bases from J, the junction contained 1 base not matched to a gene. CDR1 and CDR2 (germline): SGHAT, FQNNGV. The CDR3 consists of 14 residues. The CDR3 nucleotides read TGTGCCAGCAGCTTAAGGGACAGTAATTCACCCCTCCACTTT. This gives the protein CASSLRDSNSPLHF.